This T cell receptor (beta chain) was profiled in a study of blood T cells in healthy people across ages. V shed 7 bases and J 4 bases; nucleotides not matched to a gene: 8. The CDR3 has 14 amino acids. Regarding this clonotype: Its antigen remains unknown.

It was with a sample-barcoded 5' primer and a J-beta primer mix that a second PCR of about 6 to 12 cycles was run. Via MiXCR, TCRdb re-called the 5' RACE reads, giving one row per CDR3 protein. The sample lists about 630,000 distinct CDR3 sequences, roughly 21% occurring once. Findings of the study overall: Age advanced and TCR beta diversity per million T cells fell, roughly linearly. It was held that diversity estimates obtained from one million T cells represented underestimates. Percentage of naive T cells showed a strong correlation with TCR beta diversity.

This clonotype was obtained from a man aged 65-85 years in good health. The chain is built from TRBV12-3 or TRBV12-4 and TRBJ2-5, with 8 bases aligning to TRBD2. The source material was blood. The CDR3 bases are TGTGCCAGCAAGATCGGGGGGGGAGGAGAGACCCAGTACTTC. Translating gives CASKIGGGGETQYF.